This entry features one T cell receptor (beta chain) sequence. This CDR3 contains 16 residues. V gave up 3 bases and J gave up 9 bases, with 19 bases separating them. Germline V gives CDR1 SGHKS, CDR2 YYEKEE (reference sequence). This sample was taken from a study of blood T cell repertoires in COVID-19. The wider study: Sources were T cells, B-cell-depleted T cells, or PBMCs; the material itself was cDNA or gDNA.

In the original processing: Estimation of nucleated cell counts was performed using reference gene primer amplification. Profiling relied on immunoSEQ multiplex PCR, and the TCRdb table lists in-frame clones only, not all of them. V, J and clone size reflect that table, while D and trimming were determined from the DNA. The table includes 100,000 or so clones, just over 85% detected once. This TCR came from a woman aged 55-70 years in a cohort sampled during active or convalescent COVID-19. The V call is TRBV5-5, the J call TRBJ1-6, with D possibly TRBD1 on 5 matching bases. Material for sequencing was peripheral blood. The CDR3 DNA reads TGTGCCAGCAGCTCCATGTCCAGGGTGAGAGGTTCACCCCTCCACTTT. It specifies CASSSMSRVRGSPLHF.